The rows below give T cell receptor beta chains drawn from one sample of a study of regulatory T cells in long-lasting Graves disease. In TCRdb, the multiplex PCR reads were re-called with MiXCR into one record per CDR3 protein. Among about 400,000 distinct CDR3 sequences listed, 20% to 25% were seen once. Source: peripheral blood mononuclear cells (PBMCs), taken when the disease was refractory, from a patient treated with antithyroid drugs. The receptors originated from a female donor with Graves disease. The CDR3 runs from the conserved cysteine through the conserved F or W. D genes are given only for firm matches. Size is stated for part of the rows, as once, few or many counts, or as a class when the clone is expanded.

clone size	J gene	V gene	D gene	CDR3 DNA	CDR3 protein
few	TRBJ2-2	TRBV6-9	NA	TGTGCCAGCAGTTACGTTTTGGCGGGCCAAACACAAAACACCGGGGAGCTGTTTTTT	CASSYVLAGQTQNTGELFF
NA	TRBJ2-7	TRBV4-1	TRBD2	TGCGCCAGCAGCCAAACCCGGGGGGTAGGGTACGAGCAGTACTTC	CASSQTRGVGYEQYF
many	TRBJ1-2	TRBV6-5	NA	TGTGCCAGCAGTTGGAGGGACGGCTACACCTTC	CASSWRDGYTF
NA	TRBJ2-7	TRBV14	TRBD2	TGTGCCAGCAGCCGGACTAGCGGGCTTACCTACGAGCAGTACTTC	CASSRTSGLTYEQYF
NA	TRBJ2-7	TRBV7-9	NA	TGTGCCAGCAGCTTAGGCCGGGACATCTTCTACTCCTACGAGCAGTACTTC	CASSLGRDIFYSYEQYF
many	TRBJ1-1	TRBV12-3/TRBV12-4	TRBD1	TGTGCCAGCAGGGCACCGGGACAGGCGAACACTGAAGCTTTCTTT	CASRAPGQANTEAFF
NA	TRBJ1-5	TRBV20-1	NA	TGCAGTGCTAGGACAGGAAATCAGCCCCAGCATTTT	CSARTGNQPQHF
NA	TRBJ2-7	TRBV11-2	TRBD1	TGTGCCAGCAGCCCAACAGGGGAGAGCTACGAGCAGTACTTC	CASSPTGESYEQYF
few	TRBJ1-2	TRBV6-1	NA	TGTGCCAGCAGTAGGACGTCGAACTTTGGCTACACCTTC	CASSRTSNFGYTF
few	TRBJ2-7	TRBV20-1	TRBD1	TGCAGTGCTAGAGATTTTCGGACAGGGGGCTCCGAGCAGTACTTC	CSARDFRTGGSEQYF
many	TRBJ1-1	TRBV20-1	NA	TGCAGTGCTAGAAGGGGGGGCATGAACACTGAAGCTTTCTTT	CSARRGGMNTEAFF
NA	TRBJ1-5	TRBV27	NA	TGTGCCAGCAGTCCCCTGGCCATCAATCAGCCCCAGCATTTT	CASSPLAINQPQHF
NA	TRBJ2-3	TRBV6-2/TRBV6-3	NA	TGTGCCAGCAGTTACCAGACGGTAGATACGCAGTATTTT	CASSYQTVDTQYF
many	TRBJ2-5	TRBV12-3/TRBV12-4	NA	TGTGCCAGCAGTCTCATCCCCCCCGGTAACCAAGAGACCCAGTACTTC	CASSLIPPGNQETQYF
NA	TRBJ1-6	TRBV30	NA	TGTGCCTGGAGCCCCATTGGACCGACCAGGAGATTGGATAATTCACCCCTCCACTTT	CAWSPIGPTRRLDNSPLHF
many	TRBJ2-5	TRBV12-3/TRBV12-4	NA	TGTGCCAGCAGCCTTTGGGGAGTTCAAGAGACCCAGTACTTC	CASSLWGVQETQYF
many	TRBJ1-1	TRBV7-6	NA	TGTGCCAGCAGCTTAGGTCTCGGGGACACTGAAGCTTTCTTT	CASSLGLGDTEAFF
NA	TRBJ2-1	TRBV12-3/TRBV12-4	NA	TGTGCCAGCAGTCCTATCCTGGGAATAAATGAGCAGTTCTTC	CASSPILGINEQFF
NA	TRBJ1-2	TRBV5-1	TRBD1	TGCGCCAGCAGCTGGGACAGGGGTAGCTATGGCTACACCTTC	CASSWDRGSYGYTF
many	TRBJ1-2	TRBV13	NA	TGTGCCAGCAGCTTAGAGGGAGCAGATGGCTACACCTTC	CASSLEGADGYTF
many	TRBJ2-7	TRBV11-2	NA	TGTGCCAGCAGCAGACAGCAGTCCTACGAGCAGTACTTC	CASSRQQSYEQYF
NA	TRBJ2-7	TRBV6-6	NA	TGTGCCAGCAGTTACTCGTGGCCAGACCCCCTTGAGCAGCACTTC	CASSYSWPDPLEQHF
many	TRBJ2-7	TRBV2	NA	TGTGCCAGCGGCGCCTACTACGAGCAGTACTTC	CASGAYYEQYF